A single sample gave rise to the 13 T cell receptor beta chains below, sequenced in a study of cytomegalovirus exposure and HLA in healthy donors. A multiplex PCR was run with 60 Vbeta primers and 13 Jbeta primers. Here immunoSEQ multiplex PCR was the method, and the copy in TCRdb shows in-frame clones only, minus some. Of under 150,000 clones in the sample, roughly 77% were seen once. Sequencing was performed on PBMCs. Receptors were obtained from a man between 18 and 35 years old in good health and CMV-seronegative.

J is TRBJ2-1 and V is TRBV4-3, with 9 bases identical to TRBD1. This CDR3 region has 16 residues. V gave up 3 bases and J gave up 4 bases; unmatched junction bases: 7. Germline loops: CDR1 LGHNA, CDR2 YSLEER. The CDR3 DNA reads TGCGCCAGCAGCCAGGATGACAGGGGGTATTACAATGAGCAGTTCTTC. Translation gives CASSQDDRGYYNEQFF.

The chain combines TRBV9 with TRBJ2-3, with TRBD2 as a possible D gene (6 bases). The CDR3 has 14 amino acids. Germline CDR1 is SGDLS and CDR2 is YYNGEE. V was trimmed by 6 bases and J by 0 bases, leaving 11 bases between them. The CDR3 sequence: CASTPGLSTDTQYF. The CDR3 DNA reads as TGTGCCAGCACCCCGGGACTTAGCACAGATACGCAGTATTTT.

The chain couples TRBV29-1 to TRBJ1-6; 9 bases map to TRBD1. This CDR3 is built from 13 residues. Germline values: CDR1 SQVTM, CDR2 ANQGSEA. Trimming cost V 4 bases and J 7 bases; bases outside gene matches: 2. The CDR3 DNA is TGCAGCGTTGCGGACAGGGGAAATTCACCCCTCCACTTT. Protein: CSVADRGNSPLHF. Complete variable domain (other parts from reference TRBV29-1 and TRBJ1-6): SAVISQKPSRDICQRGTSLTIQCQVDSQVTMMFWYRQQPGQSLTLIATANQGSEATYESGFVIDKFPISRPNLTFSTLTVSNMSPEDSSIYLCSVADRGNSPLHFGNGTRLTVT.

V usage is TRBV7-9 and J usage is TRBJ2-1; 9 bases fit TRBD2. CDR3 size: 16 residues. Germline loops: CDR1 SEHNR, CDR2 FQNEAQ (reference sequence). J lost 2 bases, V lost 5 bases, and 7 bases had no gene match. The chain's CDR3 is CASSPTASGAYNEQFF. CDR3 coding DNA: TGTGCCAGCAGCCCGACTGCTAGCGGGGCCTACAATGAGCAGTTCTTC. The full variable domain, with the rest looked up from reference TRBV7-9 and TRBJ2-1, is DTGVSQNPRHKITKRGQNVTFRCDPISEHNRLYWYRQTLGQGPEFLTYFQNEAQLEKSRLLSDRFSAERPKGSFSTLEIQRTEQGDSAMYLCASSPTASGAYNEQFFGPGTRLTVL.

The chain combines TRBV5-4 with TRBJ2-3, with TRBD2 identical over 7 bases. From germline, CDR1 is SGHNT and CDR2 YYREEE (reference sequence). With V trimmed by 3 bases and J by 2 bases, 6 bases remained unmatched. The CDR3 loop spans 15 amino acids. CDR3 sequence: CASSWGERDTDTQYF. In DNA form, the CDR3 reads TGTGCCAGCAGCTGGGGGGAGCGGGACACAGATACGCAGTATTTT.

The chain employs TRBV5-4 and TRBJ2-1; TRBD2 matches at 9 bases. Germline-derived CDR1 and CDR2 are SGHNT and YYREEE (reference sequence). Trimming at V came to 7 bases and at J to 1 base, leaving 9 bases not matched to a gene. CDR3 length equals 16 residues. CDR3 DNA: TGTGCCAGCTCGTTAGGCGGGGGGGTATCCTACAATGAGCAGTTCTTC. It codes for CASSLGGGVSYNEQFF.

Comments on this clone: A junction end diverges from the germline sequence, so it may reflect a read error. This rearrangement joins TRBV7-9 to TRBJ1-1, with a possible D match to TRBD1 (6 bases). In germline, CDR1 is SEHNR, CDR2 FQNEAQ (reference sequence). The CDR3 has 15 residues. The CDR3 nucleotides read TGTTCCAGCAGCTCCGTCCACAGGGTGAACACTGAAGCTTTCTTT. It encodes CSSSSVHRVNTEAFF.

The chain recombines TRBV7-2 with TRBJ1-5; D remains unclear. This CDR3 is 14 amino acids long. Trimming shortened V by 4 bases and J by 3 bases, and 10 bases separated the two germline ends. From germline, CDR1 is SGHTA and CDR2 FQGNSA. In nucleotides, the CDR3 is TGTGCCAGCAGCTCCCACTCTCTCAATCAGCCCCAGCATTTT. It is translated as CASSSHSLNQPQHF.

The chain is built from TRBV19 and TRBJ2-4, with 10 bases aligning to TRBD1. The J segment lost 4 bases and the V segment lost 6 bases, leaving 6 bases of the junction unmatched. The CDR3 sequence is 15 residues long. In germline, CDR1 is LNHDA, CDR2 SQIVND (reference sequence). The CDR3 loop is CASSPPGQGKNIQYF. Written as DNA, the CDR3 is TGTGCCAGTAGCCCTCCGGGACAGGGGAAAAACATTCAGTACTTC.

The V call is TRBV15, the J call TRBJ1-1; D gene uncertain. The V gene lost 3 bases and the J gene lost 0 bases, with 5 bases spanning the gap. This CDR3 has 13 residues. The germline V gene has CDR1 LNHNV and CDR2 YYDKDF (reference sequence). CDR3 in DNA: TGTGCCACCAGCAGTCAGATGAACACTGAAGCTTTCTTT. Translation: CATSSQMNTEAFF. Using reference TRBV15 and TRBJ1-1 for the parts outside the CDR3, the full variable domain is DAMVIQNPRYQVTQFGKPVTLSCSQTLNHNVMYWYQQKSSQAPKLLFHYYDKDFNNEADTPDNFQSRRPNTSFCFLDIRSPGLGDTAMYLCATSSQMNTEAFFGQGTRLTVV.

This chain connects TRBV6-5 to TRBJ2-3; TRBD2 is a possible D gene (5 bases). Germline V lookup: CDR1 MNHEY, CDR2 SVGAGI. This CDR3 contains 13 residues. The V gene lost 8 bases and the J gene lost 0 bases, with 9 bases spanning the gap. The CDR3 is CASYGVSTDTQYF. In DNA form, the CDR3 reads TGTGCCAGCTACGGGGTCAGCACAGATACGCAGTATTTT.

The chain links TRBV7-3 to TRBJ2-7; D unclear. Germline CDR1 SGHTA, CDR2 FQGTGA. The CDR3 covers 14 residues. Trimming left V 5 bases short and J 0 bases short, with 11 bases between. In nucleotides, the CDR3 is TGTGCCAGCAGCCCCACGACATTCTCCTACGAGCAGTACTTC. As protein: CASSPTTFSYEQYF. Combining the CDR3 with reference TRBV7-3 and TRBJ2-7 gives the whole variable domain GAGVSQTPSNKVTEKGKYVELRCDPISGHTALYWYRQSLGQGPEFLIYFQGTGAADDSGLPNDRFFAVRPEGSVSTLKIQRTERGDSAVYLCASSPTTFSYEQYFGPGTRLTVT.

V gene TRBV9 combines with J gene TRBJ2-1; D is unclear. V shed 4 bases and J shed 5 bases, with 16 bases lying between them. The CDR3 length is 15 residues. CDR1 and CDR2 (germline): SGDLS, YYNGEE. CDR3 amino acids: CASSPLNGADNEQFF. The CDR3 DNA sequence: TGTGCCAGCAGCCCTCTGAACGGAGCCGACAATGAGCAGTTCTTC.